Presented here are 20 T cell receptor beta chains from one specimen sequenced in a study of blood T cell repertoires in COVID-19. Measured with immunoSEQ multiplex PCR; TCRdb has only the in-frame clones, and not every one. The data contain a few hundred thousand clones, 86% of them singletons. Sequenced material: peripheral blood. The receptors derive from a woman in her 30s with active or convalescent COVID-19.

Here the CDR3 reads CASSGQTGIEDNEQFF. Here the CDR3 DNA reads TGTGCCAGCAGCGGACAGACAGGGATCGAGGACAATGAGCAGTTCTTC. The rearrangement links TRBV7-8 to TRBJ2-1; TRBD1 matches at 7 bases. Per the germline V gene, CDR1 is SGHVS and CDR2 is FQNEAQ. There are 16 residues in the CDR3. With V trimmed by 5 bases and J by 5 bases, 12 bases remained unmatched.

This clone was seen a few times. The chain employs TRBV5-1 and TRBJ2-3; D uncertain. V shed 7 bases and J shed 2 bases, with 17 bases lying between them. CDR3 length equals 15 residues. Germline V gives CDR1 SGHRS, CDR2 YFSETQ. As DNA, the CDR3 is TGCGCCAGCTATGCCGGCGGTCCATACACAGATACGCAGTATTTT. This encodes CASYAGGPYTDTQYF.

This sequence joins TRBV30 and TRBJ2-5; weak D call: TRBD1 (5 bases). This CDR3 is 13 amino acids long. V dropped 2 bases and J dropped 3 bases, with 10 bases sitting between them. Germline CDR1 is GTSNPN and CDR2 is SVGIG (reference sequence). This CDR3 is CAWSRGGKETQYF. The CDR3 nucleotides are TGTGCCTGGAGTAGGGGCGGCAAAGAGACCCAGTACTTC.

This chain uses TRBV6-5 with TRBJ1-2; D not resolved. In germline, CDR1 is MNHEY, CDR2 SVGAGI. V lost 10 bases and J 11 bases, leaving 17 bases between the germline ends. The CDR3 length is 11 residues. As DNA, the CDR3 is TGTGCCACCAGGACGGGTATCGATTACACCTTC. Its translation is CATRTGIDYTF.

The rearrangement uses TRBV7-9 and TRBJ1-2, with TRBD1 identical over 10 bases. V trimming: 5 bases; J trimming: 2 bases; junction bases outside the gene matches: 5. Germline values: CDR1 SEHNR, CDR2 FQNEAQ (reference sequence). The CDR3 extends over 15 amino acids. The CDR3 nucleotides read TGTGCCAGCAGCCCACCGGGACAGGGGAACTATGGCTACACCTTC. It translates to CASSPPGQGNYGYTF.

This chain connects TRBV15 to TRBJ1-1, with unresolved D. The V gene's germline CDR1 is LNHNV and CDR2 YYDKDF (reference sequence). The CDR3 spans 13 residues. The V gene lost 0 bases and the J gene lost 1 base, with 3 bases spanning the gap. For the CDR3, the DNA is TGTGCCACCAGCAGAGATCGGAACACTGAAGCTTTCTTT. It specifies CATSRDRNTEAFF.

This clone was observed a single time. The CDR3 nucleotides are TGTGCCAGTTCTCCGGGACATACCCAGCCCCAGCATTTT. It codes for CASSPGHTQPQHF. V usage is TRBV19 and J usage is TRBJ1-5, with a possible D match to TRBD1 (6 bases). Trimming stripped 8 bases from V and 7 bases from J, with 15 bases between. The CDR3 extends over 13 amino acids. Per the germline V gene, CDR1 is LNHDA and CDR2 is SQIVND (reference sequence).

The chain joins TRBV3-1 (or the pseudogene TRBV3-2) to TRBJ2-7, with TRBD2 matching 12 bases. V was pared by 4 bases and J by 0 bases, with 4 bases of the junction left unmatched. Germline V gene lookup returns CDR1 LGHDT and CDR2 YNNKEL (reference sequence). This CDR3 has 16 residues. CDR3 amino acids: CASSPLLAGGSYEQYF. The CDR3 coding sequence is TGTGCCAGCAGCCCCCTACTAGCGGGGGGCTCCTACGAGCAGTACTTC.

The V call is TRBV6-5, the J call TRBJ1-1; 7 nucleotides agree with TRBD1. The junction had 3 bases not matched to a gene; V was cut back by 7 bases and J by 1 base. Germline CDR1 MNHEY, CDR2 SVGAGI. CDR3 length: 13 residues. The CDR3 DNA reads as TGTGCCAGCAAGACAGGGCCGAACACTGAAGCTTTCTTT. Translated: CASKTGPNTEAFF.

The CDR3 reads CASSQEAGGNTGELFF. The CDR3 DNA reads as TGCGCCAGCAGCCAAGAAGCGGGGGGGAACACCGGGGAGCTGTTTTTT. The J gene is TRBJ2-2, the V gene TRBV4-3; 9 bases map to TRBD2. V shed 0 bases, J shed 1 base, and the junction held 0 bases outside the gene matches. Per the germline V gene, CDR1 is LGHNA and CDR2 is YSLEER. The CDR3 length is 16 residues.

In DNA form, the CDR3 reads TGTGCCAGCAGTCCCCCCCGACTAGCGGGGGGGAACAATGAGCAGTTCTTC. The encoded protein is CASSPPRLAGGNNEQFF. The chain employs TRBV28 and TRBJ2-1, with 14 bases fitting TRBD2. CDR1 and CDR2 from the germline V gene are MDHEN and SYDVKM. The CDR3 runs to 17 residues. The J segment lost 5 bases and the V segment lost 5 bases, leaving 8 bases of the junction unmatched.

The rearrangement links TRBV2 to TRBJ2-1; 10 bases match TRBD1. The CDR3 contains 14 residues. V lost 5 bases and J lost 7; bases outside the gene matches: 5. Germline-derived CDR1 and CDR2 are SNHLY and FYNNEI. CDR3 coding DNA: TGTGCCAGCAGTCGTACGGGACAGGGGAATGAGCAGTTCTTC. Amino acids: CASSRTGQGNEQFF.

The J gene is TRBJ2-7, the V gene TRBV5-6, with 9 positions matching TRBD1. V gave up 4 bases and J gave up 2 bases; unmatched junction bases: 4. CDR1 is SGHDT and CDR2 is YYEEEE in the germline V gene. CDR3 length: 14 residues. CDR3 DNA: TGTGCCAGCAGCCTCGGGACAGGGACCTACGAGCAGTACTTC. Amino acid sequence: CASSLGTGTYEQYF.

This clone showed up many times. V is TRBV29-1 and J is TRBJ2-5; TRBD1 matches at 9 bases. V trimming: 1 base; J trimming: 4 bases; junction bases outside the gene matches: 10. The CDR3 runs to 16 residues. The germline V gene encodes CDR1 SQVTM and CDR2 ANQGSEA. The CDR3 bases are TGCAGCGTTGAAGGATCCGGGACAGGGACCTTAGAGACCCAGTACTTC. This gives the protein CSVEGSGTGTLETQYF.

The rearrangement uses TRBV7-9 and TRBJ2-7; 8 bases line up with TRBD1. The germline V gene has CDR1 SEHNR and CDR2 FQNEAQ (reference sequence). This CDR3 has 13 amino acids. V shed 8 bases and J 6 bases; nucleotides not matched to a gene: 9. The CDR3 is CASARGTGGEQYF. The CDR3 bases are TGTGCCAGCGCGAGAGGGACAGGAGGCGAGCAGTACTTC.

This rearrangement joins TRBV10-3 to TRBJ1-4; D call uncertain. V dropped 0 bases and J dropped 4 bases, with 6 bases sitting between them. This CDR3 region has 14 residues. Germline values: CDR1 ENHRY, CDR2 SYGVKD. CDR3 DNA: TGTGCCATCAGTGAGTCGGCGGGTAATGAAAAACTGTTTTTT. It codes for CAISESAGNEKLFF.

The J gene is TRBJ2-3, the V gene TRBV24-1; D might be TRBD1 (6 bases). Germline V CDR1 and CDR2: KGHDR, SFDVKD. Trimming shortened V by 4 bases and J by 5 bases, and 18 bases separated the two germline ends. The CDR3 extends over 16 amino acids. The DNA of the CDR3 is TGTGCCACCAGTGACCCTAGACAGGAAAAGGGAGATACGCAGTATTTT. The encoded protein is CATSDPRQEKGDTQYF.

Here the CDR3 DNA reads TGTGCCAGCAGCGGGACTAGTATCGATGAGCAGTTCTTC. The encoded protein is CASSGTSIDEQFF. V is TRBV9 and J is TRBJ2-1; 7 bases line up with TRBD2. Germline V gene data show CDR1 as SGDLS and CDR2 as YYNGEE. The CDR3 totals 13 residues. Trimming removed 3 bases from V and 8 bases from J; junction bases left unmatched: 5.

The chain combines TRBV4-3 with TRBJ2-3, with D hard to call. Germline V lookup: CDR1 LGHNA, CDR2 YSLEER. V lost 0 bases and J lost 1, with 8 bases in between. The CDR3 runs 15 residues. The CDR3 loop reads CASSQDAAGTDTQYF. The CDR3 DNA reads TGCGCCAGCAGCCAAGATGCCGCAGGCACAGATACGCAGTATTTT.

The chain combines TRBV18 with TRBJ1-2; no firm D call. Germline CDR1 and CDR2: KGHSH and LQKENI. Trimming left V 1 base short and J 7 bases short, with 13 bases between. This CDR3 contains 14 residues. The chain's CDR3 is CASSPLPAGGGYTF. The CDR3 bases are TGTGCCAGCTCACCACTCCCGGCCGGCGGTGGCTACACCTTC.